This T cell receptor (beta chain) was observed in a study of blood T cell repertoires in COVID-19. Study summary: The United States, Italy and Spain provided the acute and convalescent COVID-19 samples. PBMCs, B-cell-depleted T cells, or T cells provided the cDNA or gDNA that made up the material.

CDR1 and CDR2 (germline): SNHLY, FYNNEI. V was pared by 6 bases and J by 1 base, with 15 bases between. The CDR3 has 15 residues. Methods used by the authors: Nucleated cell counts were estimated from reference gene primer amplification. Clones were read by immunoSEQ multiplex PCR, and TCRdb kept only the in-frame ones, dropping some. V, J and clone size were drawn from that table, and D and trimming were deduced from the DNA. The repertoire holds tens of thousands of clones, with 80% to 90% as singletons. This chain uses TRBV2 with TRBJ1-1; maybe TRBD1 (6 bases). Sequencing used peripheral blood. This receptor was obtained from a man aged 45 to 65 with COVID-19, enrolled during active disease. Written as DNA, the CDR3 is TGTGCCAGCAGGGGGGACATCCCCGGGAACACTGAAGCTTTCTTT. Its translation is CASRGDIPGNTEAFF.